Listed here is a single T cell receptor beta chain. Its antigen is unidentified. The PCR made use of 60 Vbeta and 13 Jbeta primers. Only in-frame clones appear in the TCRdb table, and some are missing; sequencing was by immunoSEQ multiplex PCR. The data contain 90,000 to 110,000 clones, roughly 80% of them seen just once; the ten biggest clones take up approximately 6.9%. The sample originates from a study of cytomegalovirus exposure and HLA in healthy donors. At the level of the study: For the approximately 360 genotyped donors, roughly 80% fell within the Caucasian-associated ancestry cluster.

General study findings and limits: Only CMV serostatus was available as immune exposure information. Donors belonging to an Asian-associated ancestry cluster reportedly showed fewer N-insertions in productive TCRs than the roughly 680-donor mean, according to what a later analysis found. Confirmation was obtained in vitro that three CMV-associated chains are specific for CMV antigens.

The specimen was PBMCs. The TCR sequence derives from a man aged 25 to 45 in good health and CMV-seropositive.

The CDR3 protein is CASNEGDRDSNEQYF. The CDR3 DNA is TGTGCCAGCAACGAAGGGGACAGGGATAGCAACGAGCAGTACTTC. The rearrangement links TRBV2 to TRBJ2-7; 9 bases are shared with TRBD1. After removal of 7 bases from V and 5 bases from J, the junction contained 12 bases not matched to a gene. CDR3 length: 15 amino acids. From germline, CDR1 is SNHLY and CDR2 FYNNEI.